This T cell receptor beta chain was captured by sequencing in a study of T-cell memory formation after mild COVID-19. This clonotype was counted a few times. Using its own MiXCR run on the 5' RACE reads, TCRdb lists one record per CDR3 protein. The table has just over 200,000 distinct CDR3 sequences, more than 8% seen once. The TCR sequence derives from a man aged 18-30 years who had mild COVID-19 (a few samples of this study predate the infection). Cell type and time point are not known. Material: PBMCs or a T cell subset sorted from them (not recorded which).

The CDR3 sequence: CASSWLGGVDTGELFF. In DNA form, the CDR3 reads TGCGCCAGCAGCTGGCTGGGGGGCGTTGACACCGGGGAGCTGTTTTTT. The V call is TRBV5-1, the J call TRBJ2-2; perhaps D is TRBD1 or TRBD2 (6 bases each). This CDR3 spans 16 amino acids. Trimming cost V 3 bases and J 3 bases, with 15 bases left between them. Germline CDR1 reads SGHRS; CDR2 reads YFSETQ.